In its sample, the clone carrying this TCR beta chain was seen many times. Germline V gene data show CDR1 as DFQATT and CDR2 as SNEGSKA (reference sequence). This CDR3 has 15 amino acids. V was cut by 5 bases and J by 4 bases, with 17 bases left in between. This record belongs to a study of Graves' ophthalmopathy and Graves' hyperthyroidism. TCR beta CDR3 regions were amplified from RNA transcripts. HTBI primers were used in a first-round RT-PCR, which preceded a second-round multiplex PCR. MiXCR, applied by TCRdb to the multiplex PCR reads, yields one record per CDR3 protein. The sample contains approximately 410,000 distinct CDR3 sequences, roughly 15% of which appear only once. Lactation, pregnancy, uncontrolled infections and other autoimmune diseases were all grounds for excluding patients.

The chain uses TRBV20-1 and TRBJ2-2; the D call may be TRBD1 or TRBD2 (5 bases each). Specimen: peripheral blood. The sequence derives from a young woman with stable Graves' hyperthyroidism. Here the CDR3 DNA reads TGCAGTGCTGGGGACCCCGGGACCCCCACCGGGGAGCTGTTTTTT. It is translated as CSAGDPGTPTGELFF.